These 2 T cell receptor beta chains were sequenced from one sample in a study of T cells in Graves' hyperthyroidism and ophthalmopathy. TCR beta CDR3 regions were amplified from RNA transcripts. A set of HTBI primers served as the primers for a first-round RT-PCR of the TCR CDR3. MiXCR, applied by TCRdb to the multiplex PCR reads, yields one record per CDR3 protein. The sample includes some 500,000 distinct CDR3 sequences, roughly a quarter of them seen just once. Input material: blood. These TCRs come from a woman in her twenties or thirties with Graves' ophthalmopathy.

This clonotype has a count of ten or more. The rearrangement uses TRBV9 and TRBJ1-1; possibly TRBD1 for D (5 bases). CDR3 length: 15 amino acids. The V and J ends lost 0 bases and 0 bases respectively, with 9 bases between them. Germline V lookup: CDR1 SGDLS, CDR2 YYNGEE. CDR3 sequence: CASSVVGRMNTEAFF. The CDR3 bases are TGTGCCAGCAGCGTAGTGGGGCGGATGAACACTGAAGCTTTCTTT.

This rearrangement joins TRBV6-1 to TRBJ2-7; D is ambiguous. The CDR3 consists of 16 residues. Per the germline V gene, CDR1 is MNHNS and CDR2 is SASEGT. V was pared by 3 bases and J by 0 bases, with 15 bases between. The CDR3 is CASSDVPSTVSYEQYF. For the CDR3, the DNA is TGTGCCAGCAGTGATGTCCCGAGCACCGTCTCCTACGAGCAGTACTTC.